These T cell receptor beta chains were read from a single sample in a study of T cells in Graves' hyperthyroidism and ophthalmopathy. TCRdb re-analysed the multiplex PCR reads in MiXCR, keeping a single row per CDR3 protein. The table includes about 410,000 distinct CDR3 sequences, roughly 15% detected once. The sequencing sample was made of blood. These receptors were taken from a woman under 40 with Graves' ophthalmopathy. CDR3s include the opening cysteine and the closing phenylalanine or tryptophan. Fields, in order: D gene, J gene, clone size, V gene, CDR3 protein, CDR3 DNA. D genes are given only for firm matches. A clone size is listed for some rows: how often the clone was seen (once, few, many), or a class if it is expanded.

d_gene: -; j_gene: TRBJ2-3; abundance: many; v_gene: TRBV7-9; CDR3aa: CASRHENTDTQYF; CDR3nt: TGTGCCAGCAGACATGAAAACACAGATACGCAGTATTTT
d_gene: -; j_gene: TRBJ2-7; abundance: many; v_gene: TRBV5-6; CDR3aa: CASSFGNSRGAYEQYF; CDR3nt: TGTGCCAGCAGCTTTGGCAATTCGAGGGGGGCCTACGAGCAGTACTTC
d_gene: -; j_gene: TRBJ1-2; abundance: -; v_gene: TRBV19; CDR3aa: CASSHQGDYGYTF; CDR3nt: TGTGCCAGTAGTCATCAGGGAGACTATGGCTACACCTTC
d_gene: -; j_gene: TRBJ2-7; abundance: -; v_gene: TRBV5-6; CDR3aa: CASSSYRETEIYRYSYEQYF; CDR3nt: TGTGCCAGCAGCTCCTATCGAGAGACCGAAATCTACCGTTATTCCTACGAGCAGTACTTC
d_gene: TRBD1; j_gene: TRBJ2-7; abundance: many; v_gene: TRBV30; CDR3aa: CAIEGAQTYEQYF; CDR3nt: TGTGCCATTGAGGGGGCGCAGACCTACGAGCAGTACTTC
d_gene: -; j_gene: TRBJ1-4; abundance: many; v_gene: TRBV7-9; CDR3aa: CASSLMPGHEKLFF; CDR3nt: TGTGCCAGCAGCTTAATGCCAGGGCATGAAAAACTGTTTTTT
d_gene: TRBD1; j_gene: TRBJ2-7; abundance: few; v_gene: TRBV25-1; CDR3aa: CASSKGQGPYEQYF; CDR3nt: TGTGCCAGTTCGAAGGGACAGGGCCCCTACGAGCAGTACTTC
d_gene: -; j_gene: TRBJ1-1; abundance: few; v_gene: TRBV7-6; CDR3aa: CASSLVVSGGLAFF; CDR3nt: TGTGCCAGCAGCTTAGTAGTGTCGGGGGGCCTAGCTTTCTTT
d_gene: -; j_gene: TRBJ2-3; abundance: few; v_gene: TRBV4-1; CDR3aa: CASSQGRLGQSYTDTQYF; CDR3nt: TGCGCCAGCAGCCAAGGCCGACTCGGACAGTCCTATACAGATACGCAGTATTTT
d_gene: -; j_gene: TRBJ2-5; abundance: -; v_gene: TRBV11-2; CDR3aa: CASSLGERFGDKKETQYF; CDR3nt: TGTGCCAGCAGCTTAGGGGAGCGCTTCGGAGACAAAAAAGAGACCCAGTACTTC
d_gene: -; j_gene: TRBJ2-3; abundance: many; v_gene: TRBV6-1; CDR3aa: CASIEGSGGTDTQYF; CDR3nt: TGTGCCAGCATCGAGGGATCTGGGGGCACAGATACGCAGTATTTT
d_gene: TRBD2; j_gene: TRBJ2-5; abundance: many; v_gene: TRBV15; CDR3aa: CATRDLRGKTQYF; CDR3nt: TGTGCCACCCGAGACCTGCGGGGGAAGACCCAGTACTTC
d_gene: TRBD1; j_gene: TRBJ1-5; abundance: few; v_gene: TRBV7-8; CDR3aa: CASSSNRGMYQPQHF; CDR3nt: TGTGCCAGCAGCTCCAACAGGGGGATGTATCAGCCCCAGCATTTT
d_gene: TRBD1; j_gene: TRBJ1-1; abundance: many; v_gene: TRBV20-1; CDR3aa: CSAREAGQLNTEAFF; CDR3nt: TGCAGTGCTAGAGAGGCGGGACAGTTGAACACTGAAGCTTTCTTT
d_gene: TRBD1; j_gene: TRBJ1-6; abundance: many; v_gene: TRBV6-1; CDR3aa: CASSDPGQGYSPLHF; CDR3nt: TGTGCCAGCAGTGATCCGGGACAGGGATATTCACCCCTCCACTTT
d_gene: TRBD2; j_gene: TRBJ2-3; abundance: many; v_gene: TRBV11-2; CDR3aa: CASSFSGTPTDTQYF; CDR3nt: TGTGCCAGCAGCTTTAGCGGGACACCCACAGATACGCAGTATTTT